The text below deals with one TCR beta chain. Researchers ran the PCR with 60 Vbeta and 13 Jbeta primers. Produced via immunoSEQ multiplex PCR; TCRdb's table is partial and in-frame only. The sample has around 130,000 clones; about 8.5% are singletons. The entry originates in a study of cytomegalovirus exposure and HLA in healthy donors. The clonotype comes from a man between 40 and 49 years old in good health and CMV-seronegative. The specimen was PBMCs.

The CDR3: CASNLAGEQYF. As DNA, the CDR3 is TGTGCCAGCAACCTAGCGGGGGAGCAGTACTTC. The rearrangement links TRBV5-5 to TRBJ2-7; 9 nucleotides match TRBD2. Germline values: CDR1 SGHKS, CDR2 YYEKEE (reference sequence). Losses at the gene ends were 6 bases for V and 7 bases for J; bases not matched to a gene: 2. The CDR3 runs to 11 residues. Supplemented by reference TRBV5-5 and TRBJ2-7, the full variable domain reads DAGVTQSPTHLIKTRGQQVTLRCSPISGHKSVSWYQQVLGQGPQFIFQYYEKEERGRGNFPDRFSARQFPNYSSELNVNALLLGDSALYLCASNLAGEQYFGPGTRLTVT.